The T cell receptor beta chain described here comes from a study of response to subunit inactivated influenza vaccine. TCRdb processed the RT-PCR reads anew with MiXCR; each CDR3 protein has one entry. Here the sample spans under 950,000 distinct CDR3 sequences, about 20% being singletons. The CDR3 sequence is 15 residues long. J was trimmed by 4 bases and V by 6 bases; bases with no gene match: 10. Per germline, CDR1 MDHEN and CDR2 SYDVKM. Sample: PBMCs from blood, taken roughly 5 days after vaccination. The rearrangement links TRBV28 to TRBJ2-7; TRBD2 agrees at 9 bases. The source is a man aged 45-65 years who received an inactivated influenza vaccine. CDR3 sequence (DNA): TGTGCCAGCAGGCCCGGGACTAGCAGCCTGTACGAGCAGTACTTC. Amino acids: CASRPGTSSLYEQYF.